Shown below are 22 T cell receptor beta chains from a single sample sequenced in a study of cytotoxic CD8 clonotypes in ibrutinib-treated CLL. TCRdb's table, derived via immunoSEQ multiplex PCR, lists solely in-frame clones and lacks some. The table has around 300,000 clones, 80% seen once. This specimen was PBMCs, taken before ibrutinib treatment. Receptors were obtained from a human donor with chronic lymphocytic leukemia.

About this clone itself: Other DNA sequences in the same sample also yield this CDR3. The CDR3 sequence: CASSESWLGRSYEQYF. In nucleotides, the CDR3 is TGTGCCAGCAGTGAAAGTTGGCTAGGGCGATCCTACGAGCAGTACTTC. The chain links TRBV25-1 to TRBJ2-7; D is ambiguous. CDR3 length equals 16 residues. Trimming removed 2 bases from V and 1 base from J, with 15 bases in between. CDR1 is MGHDK, CDR2 SYGVNS, per germline.

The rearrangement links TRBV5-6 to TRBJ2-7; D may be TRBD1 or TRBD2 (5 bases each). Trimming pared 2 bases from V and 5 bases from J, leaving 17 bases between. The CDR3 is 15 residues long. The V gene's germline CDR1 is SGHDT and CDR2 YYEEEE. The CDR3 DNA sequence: TGTGCCAGCAGCTTAGTCGGGACCCCCGTTCACGAGCAGTACTTC. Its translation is CASSLVGTPVHEQYF.

This CDR3 is CATSPPRGDQPQHF. CDR3 nucleotides: TGTGCCACCAGCCCCCCGCGGGGAGATCAGCCCCAGCATTTT. J is TRBJ1-5 and V is TRBV15; D gene ambiguous. V was trimmed by 5 bases and J by 5 bases, leaving 13 bases between them. This CDR3 comprises 14 residues. The germline gives CDR1 LNHNV, CDR2 YYDKDF (reference sequence).

In DNA, the CDR3 is TGTGCCAGCAGCTTGGCGGACTACGAGCAGTACTTC. Protein sequence: CASSLADYEQYF. The chain employs TRBV7-9 and TRBJ2-7; no clear D gene. The germline V gene encodes CDR1 SEHNR and CDR2 FQNEAQ (reference sequence). CDR3 length: 12 amino acids. V shed 3 bases and J shed 3 bases, with 6 bases lying between them.

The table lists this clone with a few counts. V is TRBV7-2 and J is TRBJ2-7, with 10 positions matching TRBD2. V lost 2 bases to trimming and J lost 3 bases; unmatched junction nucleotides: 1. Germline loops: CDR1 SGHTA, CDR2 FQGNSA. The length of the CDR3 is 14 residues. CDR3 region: CASSLLAGDYEQYF. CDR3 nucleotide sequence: TGTGCCAGCAGCTTACTAGCGGGGGACTACGAGCAGTACTTC. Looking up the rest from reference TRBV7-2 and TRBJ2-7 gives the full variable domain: GAGVSQSPSNKVTEKGKDVELRCDPISGHTALYWYRQSLGQGLEFLIYFQGNSAPDKSGLPSDRFSAERTGGSVSTLTIQRTQQEDSAVYLCASSLLAGDYEQYFGPGTRLTVT.

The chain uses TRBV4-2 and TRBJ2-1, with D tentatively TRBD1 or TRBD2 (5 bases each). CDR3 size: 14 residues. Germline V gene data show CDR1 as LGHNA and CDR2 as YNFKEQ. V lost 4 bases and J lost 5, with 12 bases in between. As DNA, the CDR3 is TGTGCCAGCAGCCCGGGACCGACTAACAATGAGCAGTTCTTC. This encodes CASSPGPTNNEQFF.

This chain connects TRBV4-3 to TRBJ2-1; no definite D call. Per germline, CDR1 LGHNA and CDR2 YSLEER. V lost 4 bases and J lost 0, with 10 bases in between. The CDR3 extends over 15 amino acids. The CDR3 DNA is TGCGCCAGCAGCCTGGGAAAAAGCTCCTACAATGAGCAGTTCTTC. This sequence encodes CASSLGKSSYNEQFF.

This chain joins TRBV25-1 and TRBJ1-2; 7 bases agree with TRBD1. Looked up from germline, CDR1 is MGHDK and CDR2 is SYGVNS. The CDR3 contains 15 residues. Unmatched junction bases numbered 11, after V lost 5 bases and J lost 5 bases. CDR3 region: CASSPADRSLYGYTF. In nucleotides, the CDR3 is TGTGCCAGCAGTCCCGCGGACAGGAGCCTATATGGCTACACCTTC.

The CDR3 loop is CASSDPGQITYEQFF. The CDR3 DNA is TGTGCCAGCAGCGATCCGGGACAAATTACCTATGAGCAGTTCTTC. The chain couples TRBV6-1 to TRBJ2-1; weak D call: TRBD1 (6 bases). CDR3 length: 15 amino acids. V lost 6 bases and J lost 8, with 20 bases in between. CDR1 and CDR2 from the germline V gene are MNHNS and SASEGT.

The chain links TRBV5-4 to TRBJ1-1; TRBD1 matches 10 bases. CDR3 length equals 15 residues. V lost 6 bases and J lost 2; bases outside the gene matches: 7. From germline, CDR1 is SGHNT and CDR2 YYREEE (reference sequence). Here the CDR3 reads CASTVWTGGNTEAFF. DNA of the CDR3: TGTGCCAGCACCGTTTGGACAGGGGGTAACACTGAAGCTTTCTTT.

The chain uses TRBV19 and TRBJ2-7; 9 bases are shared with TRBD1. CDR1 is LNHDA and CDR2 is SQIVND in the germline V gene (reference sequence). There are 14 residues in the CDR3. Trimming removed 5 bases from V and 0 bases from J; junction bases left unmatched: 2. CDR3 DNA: TGTGCCAGTAGTGACAGGGGGACCTCCTACGAGCAGTACTTC. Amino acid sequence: CASSDRGTSYEQYF.

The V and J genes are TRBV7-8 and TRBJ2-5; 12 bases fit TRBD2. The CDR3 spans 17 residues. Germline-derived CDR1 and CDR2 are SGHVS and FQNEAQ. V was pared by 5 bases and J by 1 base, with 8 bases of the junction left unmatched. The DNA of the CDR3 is TGTGCCAGCAGCCCGCGGACTAGCGGGACCTCCCAAGAGACCCAGTACTTC. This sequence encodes CASSPRTSGTSQETQYF.

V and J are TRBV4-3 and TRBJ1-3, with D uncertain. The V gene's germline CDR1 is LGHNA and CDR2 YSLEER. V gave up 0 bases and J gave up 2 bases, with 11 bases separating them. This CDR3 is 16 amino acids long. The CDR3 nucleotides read TGCGCCAGCAGCCAAGATCCGACGATGACTGGAAACACCATATATTTT. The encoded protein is CASSQDPTMTGNTIYF.

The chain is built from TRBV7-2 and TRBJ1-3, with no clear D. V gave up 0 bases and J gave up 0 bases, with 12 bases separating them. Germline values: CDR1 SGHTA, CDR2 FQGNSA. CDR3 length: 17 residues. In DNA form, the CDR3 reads TGTGCCAGCAGCTTAGCCTTCGACACGTACTCTGGAAACACCATATATTTT. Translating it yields CASSLAFDTYSGNTIYF.

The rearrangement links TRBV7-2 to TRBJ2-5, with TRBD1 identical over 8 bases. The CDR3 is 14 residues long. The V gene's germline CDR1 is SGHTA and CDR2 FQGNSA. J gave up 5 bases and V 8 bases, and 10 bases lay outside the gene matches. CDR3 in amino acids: CASRRQGTSETQYF. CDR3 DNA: TGTGCCAGCCGGAGACAGGGGACCTCGGAGACCCAGTACTTC.

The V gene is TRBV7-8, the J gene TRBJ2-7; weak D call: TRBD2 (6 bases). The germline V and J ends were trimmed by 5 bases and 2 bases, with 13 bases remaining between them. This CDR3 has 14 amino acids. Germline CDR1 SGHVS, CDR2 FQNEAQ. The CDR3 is CASSPGLSAYEQYF. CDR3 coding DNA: TGTGCCAGCAGCCCTGGACTATCAGCCTACGAGCAGTACTTC.

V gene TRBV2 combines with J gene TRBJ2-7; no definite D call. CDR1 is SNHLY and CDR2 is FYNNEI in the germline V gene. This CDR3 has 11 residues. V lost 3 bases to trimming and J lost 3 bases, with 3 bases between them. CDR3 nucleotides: TGTGCCAGCAGTGACGACTACGAGCAGTACTTC. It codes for CASSDDYEQYF.

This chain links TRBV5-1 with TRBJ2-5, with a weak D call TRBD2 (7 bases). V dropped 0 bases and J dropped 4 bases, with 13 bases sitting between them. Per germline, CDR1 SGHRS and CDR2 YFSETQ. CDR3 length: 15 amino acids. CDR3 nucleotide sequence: TGCGCCAGCAGCTTGGCCGGGGGGACAAGAGAGACCCAGTACTTC. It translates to CASSLAGGTRETQYF.

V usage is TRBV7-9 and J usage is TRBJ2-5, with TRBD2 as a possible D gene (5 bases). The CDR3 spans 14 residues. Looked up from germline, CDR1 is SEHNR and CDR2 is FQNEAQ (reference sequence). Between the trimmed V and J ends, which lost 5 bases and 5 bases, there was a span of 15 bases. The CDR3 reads CASSGLPRRETQYF. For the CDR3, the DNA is TGTGCCAGCAGCGGACTTCCCCGCAGGGAGACCCAGTACTTC.

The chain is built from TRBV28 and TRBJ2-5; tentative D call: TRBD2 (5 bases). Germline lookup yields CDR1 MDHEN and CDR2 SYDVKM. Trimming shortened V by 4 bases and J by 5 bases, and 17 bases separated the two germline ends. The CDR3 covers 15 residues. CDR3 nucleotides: TGTGCCAGCAGTTCCCTCGGGGATACGATGGAGACCCAGTACTTC. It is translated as CASSSLGDTMETQYF.

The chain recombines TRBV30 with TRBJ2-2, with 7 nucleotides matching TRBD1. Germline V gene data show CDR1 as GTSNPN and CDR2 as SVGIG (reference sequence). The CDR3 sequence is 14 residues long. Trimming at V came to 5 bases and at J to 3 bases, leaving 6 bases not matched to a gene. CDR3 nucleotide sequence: TGTGCCTGGTTTAGACAGGGATACACCGGGGAGCTGTTTTTT. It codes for CAWFRQGYTGELFF.

CDR3 nucleotides: TGTGCCAGCAGTGTAGAAGGGTTCTACGAGCAGTACTTC. Translation gives CASSVEGFYEQYF. The genes are TRBV2 and TRBJ2-7; D not resolved. CDR3 length: 13 residues. V was clipped by 4 bases and J by 3 bases, with 10 bases between them. Germline CDR1 is SNHLY and CDR2 is FYNNEI.